The source of this T cell receptor (beta chain) is a study of shared clonotypes between healthy human individuals. The study's findings and limits: What naive subsets generally showed was a larger estimated richness than memory subsets showed. The authors expected sequencing depth to affect clonotype sharing among donors.

The germline V gene has CDR1 SNHLY and CDR2 FYNNEI. With V trimmed by 6 bases and J by 9 bases, 14 bases remained unmatched. The CDR3 length is 14 residues. Genomic DNA per cell subset filled all wells of several immunoSEQ plates. The data were produced by immunoSEQ multiplex PCR, yet TCRdb's version contains in-frame clones alone and is incomplete. The data show more than 2,000,000 clones, approximately 93% seen once. For this clone: Its antigen is unidentified.

The gene calls are TRBV2 and TRBJ2-7; 7 bases map to TRBD1. The origin of this receptor is a man between 18 and 35 years old in good health. Some clones in this sample may be carry-over from other donors' samples. Sequenced sample: naive CD4+ T cells from PBMCs. Indicated subset: CD45RA+ positively selected. CDR3 in DNA: TGTGCCAGCAGAGATCGGGACAGTAAGGGAGTGCAGTACTTC. This gives the protein CASRDRDSKGVQYF. Filled out from reference TRBV2 and TRBJ2-7, the complete variable domain reads EPEVTQTPSHQVTQMGQEVILRCVPISNHLYFYWYRQILGQKVEFLVSFYNNEISEKSEIFDDQFSVERPDGSNFTLKIRSTKLEDSAMYFCASRDRDSKGVQYFGPGTRLTVT.